The rows below give T cell receptor beta chains drawn from one sample of a study of T-cell memory formation after mild COVID-19. TCRdb redid the calling of the 5' RACE reads with MiXCR, one entry per CDR3 protein. This sample has 540,000 or so distinct CDR3 sequences; 20% occur once, and the top ten carry 12%. Sequenced: PBMCs or a T cell subset sorted from them (not recorded which). Receptors originate from an adult woman who had mild COVID-19 (a few samples of this study predate the infection). Cell type and time point are not known. The CDR3 runs from the conserved cysteine through the conserved F or W. A D gene is named only where the DNA matches it firmly. A row's size may be missing; if present it is once, few, many or a size class.

>TRBJ2-7|TRBV7-9|TRBD2|many|15
CASSWGAGGSYEQYF
TGTGCCAGCAGCTGGGGGGCGGGAGGATCCTACGAGCAGTACTTC
>TRBJ2-2|TRBV12-3/TRBV12-4|.|few|19
CASSSSTEPKTRNTGELFF
.
>TRBJ2-7|TRBV11-2|.|.|15
CASSLEALLGYEQYF
TGTGCCAGCAGCTTAGAGGCCCTTTTGGGGTACGAGCAGTACTTC
>TRBJ2-7|TRBV6-5|TRBD1|.|15
CASSYGQGESYEQYF
TGTGCCAGCAGTTACGGCCAGGGGGAGTCCTACGAGCAGTACTTC
>TRBJ2-1|TRBV7-9|.|few|15
CASSLWDPDYNEQFF
TGTGCCAGCAGCCTGTGGGACCCAGACTACAATGAGCAGTTCTTC
>TRBJ2-1|TRBV12-3/TRBV12-4|TRBD2|.|15
CASSALAGGRNEQFF
TGTGCCAGCAGTGCTCTAGCGGGAGGGCGCAATGAGCAGTTCTTC
>TRBJ2-3|TRBV11-2|TRBD2|.|17
CASSPESSGSWTDTQYF
TGTGCCAGCAGCCCTGAGTCAAGCGGGAGTTGGACAGATACGCAGTATTTT
>TRBJ2-2|TRBV12-3/TRBV12-4|TRBD2|few|15
CASRTSGKNTGELFF
TGTGCCAGCAGAACAAGCGGGAAGAACACCGGGGAGCTGTTTTTT
>TRBJ2-5|TRBV5-1|TRBD1|many|15
CASSLGTGKGETQYF
TGCGCCAGCAGCTTGGGGACAGGGAAGGGAGAGACCCAGTACTTC
>TRBJ1-3|TRBV5-1|.|few|14
CASRQQVSGNTIYF
TGCGCCAGCAGACAACAGGTCTCTGGGAACACCATATATTTT
>TRBJ2-1|TRBV20-1|.|few|14
CSADKVGLGNEQFF
TGCAGTGCTGACAAGGTCGGCCTTGGCAATGAGCAGTTCTTC
>TRBJ2-2|TRBV4-1|.|.|14
CASSQDLGSGELFF
TGCGCCAGCAGCCAAGATTTGGGCTCCGGGGAGCTGTTTTTT
>TRBJ2-1|TRBV7-3|.|.|14
CASSLSLLVGEQFF
TGTGCCAGCAGCTTAAGTCTTCTAGTCGGTGAGCAGTTCTTC
>TRBJ1-1|TRBV5-5|.|.|13
CASSLQDLTEAFF
TGTGCCAGCAGCCTCCAGGACCTCACTGAAGCTTTCTTT
>TRBJ2-7|TRBV18|TRBD2|few|15
CASSPPSGPPYEQYF
TGTGCCAGCTCACCACCTAGCGGGCCTCCCTACGAGCAGTACTTC
>TRBJ1-1|TRBV18|TRBD1|.|15
CASSPPGTGLTEAFF
TGTGCCAGCTCACCACCCGGGACAGGATTAACTGAAGCTTTCTTT
>TRBJ2-3|TRBV7-2|TRBD2|.|16
CASSRRGGRITDTQYF
TGTGCCAGCAGCCGGCGAGGCGGGAGAATCACAGATACGCAGTATTTT
>TRBJ2-2|TRBV7-9|.|.|14
CASSLVPTDGELFF
TGTGCCAGCAGCTTAGTTCCGACAGACGGGGAGCTGTTTTTT
>TRBJ1-1|TRBV20-1|.|.|14
CSARAGEVNTEAFF
TGCAGTGCTAGAGCAGGGGAGGTGAACACTGAAGCTTTCTTT
>TRBJ2-1|TRBV11-2|.|.|16
CASSQGWGGPNNEQFF
TGTGCCAGCAGCCAGGGGTGGGGAGGTCCGAACAATGAGCAGTTCTTC
>TRBJ2-1|TRBV29-1|.|.|15
CSVCPRAPFCNEQFF
TGCAGCGTTTGTCCCCGGGCCCCTTTCTGCAATGAGCAGTTCTTC
>TRBJ1-5|TRBV7-2|.|many|17
CASSLDHPPKGYQPQHF
TGTGCCAGCAGCTTAGACCACCCACCCAAGGGTTATCAGCCCCAGCATTTT
>TRBJ2-3|TRBV7-3|TRBD1|.|15
CASSRRAGGPDTQYF
TGTGCCAGCAGCCGCCGGGCAGGGGGCCCAGATACGCAGTATTTT
>TRBJ1-3|TRBV6-5|.|.|17
CASRLSGQFQSGNTIYF
TGTGCCAGCAGGCTATCGGGACAATTTCAGTCTGGAAACACCATATATTTT
>TRBJ2-2|TRBV30|TRBD2|few|14
CAWSARTSGGELFF
TGTGCCTGGAGTGCCAGGACTAGCGGCGGGGAGCTGTTTTTT
>TRBJ1-1|TRBV4-3|.|few|18
CASSQGPANTVTDTEAFF
TGCGCCAGCAGCCAAGGGCCCGCTAACACGGTGACGGACACTGAAGCTTTCTTT
>TRBJ2-2|TRBV4-3|.|.|17
CASSQDWPGTNTGELFF
TGCGCCAGCAGCCAAGATTGGCCAGGGACGAACACCGGGGAGCTGTTTTTT
>TRBJ2-7|TRBV29-1|.|few|11
CSVGTGREQYF
TGCAGCGTCGGCACAGGGCGCGAGCAGTACTTC
>TRBJ2-1|TRBV9|.|few|15
CASSRAVGSYNEQFF
TGTGCCAGCAGCAGGGCGGTGGGCTCCTACAATGAGCAGTTCTTC
>TRBJ1-5|TRBV12-3/TRBV12-4|TRBD1|once|16
CASSSGGGWSNQPQHF
TGTGCCAGCAGTTCAGGGGGGGGCTGGAGCAATCAGCCCCAGCATTTT
>TRBJ2-1|TRBV6-6|.|few|13
CASSYGPYNEQFF
TGTGCCAGCAGTTACGGCCCTTACAATGAGCAGTTCTTC
>TRBJ2-1|TRBV20-1|.|.|14
CSASEGTVNNEQFF
TGCAGTGCTAGTGAAGGGACGGTAAACAATGAGCAGTTCTTC
>TRBJ2-3|TRBV6-5|TRBD2|.|16
CASSFRRGGSTDTQYF
TGTGCCAGCAGTTTCAGGAGGGGAGGGAGCACAGATACGCAGTATTTT